This TCR beta chain was observed in a study of T-cell memory formation after mild COVID-19. One entry per CDR3 protein, called by TCRdb with MiXCR from the 5' RACE reads. This sample carries under 700,000 distinct CDR3 sequences, approximately 20% of them seen once, and the ten largest clones take approximately 12%. V lost 8 bases and J lost 5; bases outside the gene matches: 8. The CDR3 consists of 14 residues. The source is an adult woman who had mild COVID-19 (a few samples of this study predate the infection). Cell type and time point are not known. Input material: PBMCs or a T cell subset sorted from them (not recorded which). The chain combines TRBV12-3 or TRBV12-4 with TRBJ2-5, with 10 bases fitting TRBD1. The CDR3 protein is CASRETGGAETQYF. CDR3 nucleotide sequence: TGTGCCAGCCGAGAGACAGGGGGCGCCGAGACCCAGTACTTC.